The source of this TCR beta chain is a study of T cell changes during pregnancy in multiple sclerosis. Profiling relied on immunoSEQ multiplex PCR, and the TCRdb table lists in-frame clones only, not all of them. The sample comprises around 100,000 clones, 94% of which are singletons, and 0.7% to 0.9% rests with the top ten. The input for sequencing was peripheral blood, taken before pregnancy. This TCR was recovered from a female donor with multiple sclerosis, enrolled in a pregnancy study.

CDR3 in DNA: TGTGCCAGCAGTCAAACAGGGGAGGACTATGGCTACACCTTC. Its translation: CASSQTGEDYGYTF. The V gene is TRBV28, the J gene TRBJ1-2; 7 nucleotides agree with TRBD1. Germline V gene lookup returns CDR1 MDHEN and CDR2 SYDVKM. J was trimmed by 3 bases and V by 5 bases; bases with no gene match: 6. This CDR3 comprises 14 residues.